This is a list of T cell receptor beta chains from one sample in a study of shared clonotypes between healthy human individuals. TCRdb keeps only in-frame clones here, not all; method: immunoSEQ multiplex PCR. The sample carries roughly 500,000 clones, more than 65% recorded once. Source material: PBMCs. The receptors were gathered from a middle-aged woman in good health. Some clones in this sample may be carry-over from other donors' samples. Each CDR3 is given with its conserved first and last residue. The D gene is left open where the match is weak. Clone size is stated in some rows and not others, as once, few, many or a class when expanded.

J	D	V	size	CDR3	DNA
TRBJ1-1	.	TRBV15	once	CATSRELGMDTEAFF	TGTGCCACCAGCAGAGAACTGGGGATGGACACTGAAGCTTTCTTT
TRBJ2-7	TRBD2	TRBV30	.	CAWKGREYEQYF	TGTGCCTGGAAGGGGAGGGAATACGAGCAGTACTTC
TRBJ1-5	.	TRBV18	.	CASSPNPPTNNQPQHF	TGTGCCAGCTCACCAAATCCACCAACTAACAATCAGCCCCAGCATTTT
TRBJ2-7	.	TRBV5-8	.	CASSPTGHTWRDTYEQYF	TGTGCCAGCAGCCCAACGGGACACACCTGGCGGGACACCTACGAGCAGTACTTC
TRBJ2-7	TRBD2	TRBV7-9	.	CASSALAGLYEQYF	TGTGCCAGCAGCGCCCTAGCGGGACTCTACGAGCAGTACTTC
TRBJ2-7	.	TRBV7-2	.	CASSPYNSYEQYF	TGTGCCAGCAGTCCTTACAACTCCTACGAGCAGTACTTC
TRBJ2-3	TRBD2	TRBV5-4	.	CASRSGGASGRATDTQYF	TGTGCCAGCAGGTCTGGTGGGGCTAGCGGGAGGGCCACAGATACGCAGTATTTT
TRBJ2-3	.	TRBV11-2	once	CASSLAGGRSTDTQYF	TGTGCCAGCAGCTTAGCGGGCGGCCGCTCCACAGATACGCAGTATTTT
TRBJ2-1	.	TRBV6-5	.	CASSYSASPVDEQFF	TGTGCCAGCAGTTACTCAGCTAGCCCGGTGGATGAGCAGTTCTTC
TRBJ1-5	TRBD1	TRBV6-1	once	CASDVSTGGGQPQHF	TGTGCCAGCGACGTGAGCACAGGGGGCGGACAGCCCCAGCATTTT
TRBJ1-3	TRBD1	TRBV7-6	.	CASSSHGDWTGVLMLGNTIYF	TGTGCCAGCAGCTCCCACGGAGATTGGACAGGGGTCCTAATGTTGGGAAACACCATATATTTT
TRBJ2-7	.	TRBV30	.	CAWSVGSGKYEQYF	TGTGCCTGGAGTGTAGGTAGCGGAAAGTACGAGCAGTACTTC
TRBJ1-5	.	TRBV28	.	CASSGNSNQPQHF	TGTGCCAGCAGTGGAAATAGCAATCAGCCCCAGCATTTT
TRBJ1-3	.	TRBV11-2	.	CASSLAGSSGNTIYF	TGTGCCAGCAGCTTAGCAGGTTCCTCTGGAAACACCATATATTTT
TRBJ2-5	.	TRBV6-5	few	CASSYGQQETQYF	TGTGCCAGCAGTTACGGTCAACAAGAGACCCAGTACTTC
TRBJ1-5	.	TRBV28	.	CASSLSQPQHF	TGTGCCAGCAGTTTAAGTCAGCCCCAGCATTTT
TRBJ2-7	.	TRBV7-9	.	CASSVLSSASDEQYF	TGTGCCAGCAGCGTCCTATCTAGCGCTTCTGACGAGCAGTACTTC
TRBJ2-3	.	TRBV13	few	CASSPMEAEDTQYF	TGTGCCAGCAGCCCCATGGAGGCCGAAGATACGCAGTATTTT